This record looks at one T cell receptor beta chain sequence and its context. V lost 4 bases and J lost 0, with 16 bases in between. Germline V CDR1 and CDR2: SGDLS, YYNGEE. The CDR3 extends over 16 amino acids. In the original processing: How many nucleated cells were present was estimated from reference gene primer amplification. The protocol was immunoSEQ multiplex PCR, while the TCRdb copy is restricted to in-frame clones and leaves out a portion. D and trimming come from the DNA, and the V and J calls and clone size come from that table. Here the sample spans around 370,000 clones, 90% being singletons. These data originate in a study of blood T cell repertoires in COVID-19. Looking at the study overall: Spain, Italy and the United States supplied samples that represented acute and convalescent COVID-19.

The sequenced sample consisted of peripheral blood. The chain carries TRBV9 and TRBJ1-2, with D possibly matching TRBD1 (6 bases). This clonotype was obtained from a man between 18 and 29 years old with active or convalescent COVID-19. This CDR3 reads CASSPSPDRANYGYTF. The CDR3 DNA sequence: TGTGCCAGCAGCCCCAGCCCGGACAGAGCTAACTATGGCTACACCTTC.